The 31 T cell receptor beta chains listed next were all sequenced from one sample in a study of T cells in Graves' hyperthyroidism and ophthalmopathy. From RNA transcripts, TCR beta CDR3 regions were amplified. The HTBI primer set served for first-round RT-PCR of the TCR CDR3. Each CDR3 protein gets one entry after TCRdb re-called the multiplex PCR reads with MiXCR. The data contain some 720,000 distinct CDR3 sequences, around 15% of them singletons. Sequenced material: blood. These TCRs come from a man aged 18 to 30 with Graves' hyperthyroidism.

In its sample, this clonotype was seen many times. The J gene is TRBJ2-7, the V gene TRBV18, with 7 bases that match TRBD2. The CDR3 consists of 14 residues. The J segment lost 3 bases and the V segment lost 2 bases, leaving 4 bases of the junction unmatched. Germline CDR1 KGHSH, CDR2 LQKENI. The CDR3, as DNA: TGTGCCAGCTCACCAACTAGCGCAGGCTACGAGCAGTACTTC. Translated, it gives CASSPTSAGYEQYF.

This clonotype has ten or more counts. The chain recombines TRBV3-1 with TRBJ2-3; D gene unclear. Trimming stripped 3 bases from V and 2 bases from J, with 15 bases between. CDR1 is LGHDT, CDR2 YNNKEL, per germline (reference sequence). The CDR3 loop spans 16 amino acids. The CDR3 protein is CASSHRALTPTDTQYF. CDR3 DNA sequence: TGTGCCAGCAGCCATCGGGCCCTCACCCCCACAGATACGCAGTATTTT.

This clonotype has a count of ten or more. This chain links TRBV29-1 with TRBJ2-7; 11 bases are a match to TRBD1. CDR3 length: 13 residues. V dropped 7 bases and J dropped 5; count of bases not matched to a gene: 7. Per germline, CDR1 SQVTM and CDR2 ANQGSEA. The CDR3 loop is CSARRTGGNEQYF. The CDR3 DNA sequence: TGCAGCGCTAGACGGACAGGGGGCAACGAGCAGTACTTC.

This clonotype was counted a few times. This sequence joins TRBV6-5 and TRBJ2-7; D remains ambiguous. The CDR3 is 14 amino acids. V was clipped by 2 bases and J by 0 bases, with 8 bases between them. Germline-derived CDR1 and CDR2 are MNHEY and SVGAGI. CDR3 nucleotide sequence: TGTGCCAGCAGTTACGATGGATTCTCCTACGAGCAGTACTTC. This translates into CASSYDGFSYEQYF.

Ten or more counts support this clonotype. This chain joins TRBV6-1 and TRBJ1-2; TRBD1 matches at 7 bases. V lost 7 bases and J lost 4; bases outside the gene matches: 15. Germline values: CDR1 MNHNS, CDR2 SASEGT. The CDR3 is made up of 16 amino acids. The CDR3 spells CASTVGRGSYSYGYTF. The CDR3 bases are TGTGCCAGCACAGTTGGCAGGGGGTCGTATAGCTATGGCTACACCTTC.

CDR3 sequence (DNA): TGTGCCAGCAGTTTTAACGGAGGGGGAGAGGGGGCTTACGAGCAGTACTTC. Translation gives CASSFNGGGEGAYEQYF. The chain combines TRBV12-3 or TRBV12-4 with TRBJ2-7; maybe TRBD1 (7 bases). The CDR3 length is 17 residues. V was cut by 3 bases and J by 4 bases, with 22 bases left in between.

In its sample, this clonotype was seen a few times. This chain links TRBV11-1 with TRBJ2-7; the D is unclear. CDR1 and CDR2 (germline): SGHAT, FQDESV (reference sequence). CDR3 length: 13 amino acids. V lost 2 bases to trimming and J lost 3 bases, with 8 bases between them. The CDR3 coding sequence is TGTGCCAGCAGCTTAAGAAGCCGCTACGAGCAGTACTTC. Encoded protein: CASSLRSRYEQYF.

Concerning this clonotype: Given a much more abundant clone one base away, this may be a read error. This chain uses TRBV7-9 with TRBJ2-1; D not resolved. CDR1 is SEHNR and CDR2 is FQNEAQ in the germline V gene (reference sequence). Trimming took 2 bases from V and 0 from J, leaving 11 bases between them. The CDR3 totals 16 residues. CDR3 bases: TGTGCCAGCAGCTTAAATAGCTTAAGCTCCTACAATGAGCAGTTCTTC. Residues: CASSLNSLSSYNEQFF.

This clonotype showed up just a few times. The chain carries TRBV20-1 and TRBJ2-3; a possible D gene is TRBD2 (6 bases). Trimming took off 6 bases at V and 14 bases at J, with 18 bases between the two ends. CDR1 and CDR2 (germline): DFQATT, SNEGSKA (reference sequence). The CDR3 runs 11 residues. This chain's CDR3 is CSAPLGGLRYF. CDR3 DNA sequence: TGCAGTGCCCCCTTAGGAGGGCTGCGGTATTTT.

Only a few counts were recorded for this clonotype. In DNA, the CDR3 is TGCGCCAGCAGCTTGGCCTATGGGAGATACAATGAGCAGTTCTTC. Protein product: CASSLAYGRYNEQFF. The chain employs TRBV5-1 and TRBJ2-1; D is perhaps TRBD2 (5 bases). The germline V gene encodes CDR1 SGHRS and CDR2 YFSETQ. The V end was cut by 0 bases, the J end by 4 bases, with 11 bases between. The CDR3 extends over 15 amino acids.

This clonotype was seen ten or more times. CDR3 nucleotide sequence: TGTGCCAGCAGACCCCGGGAGGTTAGCAATCAGCCCCAGCATTTT. Translated, it gives CASRPREVSNQPQHF. V is TRBV6-1 and J is TRBJ1-5; D is unclear. V lost 6 bases to trimming and J lost 0 bases, with 12 bases between them. Per the germline V gene, CDR1 is MNHNS and CDR2 is SASEGT. This CDR3 has 15 residues.

The V gene is TRBV5-6, the J gene TRBJ1-2; D call uncertain. Germline V CDR1 and CDR2: SGHDT, YYEEEE. V lost 3 bases and J lost 0, with 15 bases in between. CDR3 length: 16 residues. The CDR3 DNA reads as TGTGCCAGCAGCTCTTACCGGGATACTACTAACTATGGCTACACCTTC. Residues: CASSSYRDTTNYGYTF.

This clonotype was picked up many times. This chain links TRBV28 with TRBJ2-7; either TRBD1 or TRBD2 may fit D (6 bases each). The CDR3 contains 15 residues. The V gene lost 8 bases and the J gene lost 2 bases, with 19 bases spanning the gap. Germline V gene lookup returns CDR1 MDHEN and CDR2 SYDVKM. The CDR3 region is CASLRGGEGAYEQYF. CDR3 nucleotides: TGTGCCAGCCTACGGGGAGGTGAGGGGGCCTACGAGCAGTACTTC.

This clonotype was detected ten times or more. The chain recombines TRBV7-9 with TRBJ2-6; D is perhaps TRBD2 (5 bases). V was clipped by 3 bases and J by 2 bases, with 8 bases between them. This CDR3 spans 15 amino acids. Germline lookup yields CDR1 SEHNR and CDR2 FQNEAQ (reference sequence). The CDR3 sequence: CASSFGGAGANVLTF. The CDR3 coding sequence is TGTGCCAGCAGCTTCGGAGGCGCTGGGGCCAACGTCCTGACTTTC. The full variable domain, rest sourced from reference TRBV7-9 and TRBJ2-6, is DTGVSQNPRHKITKRGQNVTFRCDPISEHNRLYWYRQTLGQGPEFLTYFQNEAQLEKSRLLSDRFSAERPKGSFSTLEIQRTEQGDSAMYLCASSFGGAGANVLTFGAGSRLTVL.

The chain carries TRBV5-6 and TRBJ2-7, with TRBD2 matching over 7 bases. Looked up from germline, CDR1 is SGHDT and CDR2 is YYEEEE. The CDR3 consists of 14 residues. The junction had 3 bases not matched to a gene; V was cut back by 1 base and J by 2 bases. The CDR3 here is CASSLYGLAYEQYF. As DNA, the CDR3 is TGTGCCAGCAGCTTGTACGGACTAGCCTACGAGCAGTACTTC. Drawing the rest from reference TRBV5-6 and TRBJ2-7, the complete variable domain is DAGVTQSPTHLIKTRGQQVTLRCSPKSGHDTVSWYQQALGQGPQFIFQYYEEEERQRGNFPDRFSGHQFPNYSSELNVNALLLGDSALYLCASSLYGLAYEQYFGPGTRLTVT.

The sample holds many counts of this clonotype. V and J are TRBV28 and TRBJ2-7, with 7 nucleotides matching TRBD1. The germline V gene encodes CDR1 MDHEN and CDR2 SYDVKM. This CDR3 is built from 16 residues. J was trimmed by 3 bases and V by 5 bases; bases with no gene match: 13. CDR3 DNA sequence: TGTGCCAGCAGTCCCCCAGGGGGTAGCGCGTACTACGAGCAGTACTTC. Amino acid sequence: CASSPPGGSAYYEQYF. The whole variable domain, remainder taken from reference TRBV28 and TRBJ2-7, is DVKVTQSSRYLVKRTGEKVFLECVQDMDHENMFWYRQDPGLGLRLIYFSYDVKMKEKGDIPEGYSVSREKKERFSLILESASTNQTSMYLCASSPPGGSAYYEQYFGPGTRLTVT.

The rearrangement links TRBV5-5 to TRBJ1-2; no firm D call. Germline CDR1 is SGHKS and CDR2 is YYEKEE (reference sequence). CDR3 length: 18 amino acids. The germline V and J ends were trimmed by 1 base and 1 base, with 20 bases remaining between them. CDR3 sequence reads: CASSLSQNNRAINYGYTF. The CDR3 region has the DNA TGTGCCAGCAGCTTGAGTCAGAACAACCGGGCAATTAACTATGGCTACACCTTC.

The chain combines TRBV7-9 with TRBJ2-1, with D possibly being TRBD2 (5 bases). V lost 2 bases and J lost 7, with 15 bases in between. Germline lookup yields CDR1 SEHNR and CDR2 FQNEAQ (reference sequence). The CDR3 sequence is 15 residues long. This chain's CDR3 is CASSLPGNTVNEQFF. The CDR3 bases are TGTGCCAGCAGCTTACCGGGAAATACGGTAAATGAGCAGTTCTTC.

V is TRBV18 and J is TRBJ1-1; D might be TRBD1 (5 bases). The CDR3 length is 16 residues. The germline CDR1 and CDR2 sequences are KGHSH and LQKENI. V dropped 1 base and J dropped 1 base, with 13 bases sitting between them. CDR3 loop: CASSPRGGTKNTEAFF. The CDR3 bases are TGTGCCAGCTCACCACGGGGCGGGACCAAGAACACTGAAGCTTTCTTT.

This clonotype was seen ten or more times. The chain is built from TRBV6-5 and TRBJ2-1, with D hard to call. The CDR3 is 16 amino acids. Deletions cut 2 bases from V and 0 bases from J, with 11 bases between. CDR1 is MNHEY, CDR2 SVGAGI, per germline. The CDR3: CASSYAAQSSYNEQFF. CDR3 in DNA: TGTGCCAGCAGTTACGCAGCGCAGAGCTCCTACAATGAGCAGTTCTTC.

There are many counts of this clonotype. V is TRBV3-1 and J is TRBJ2-1; tentatively, D is TRBD2 (6 bases). The CDR3 sequence is 14 residues long. Germline V gene sequence: CDR1 LGHDT, CDR2 YNNKEL (reference sequence). Trimming cost V 4 bases and J 7 bases, with 14 bases left between them. The CDR3 is CASSLTGTSNEQFF. The DNA of the CDR3 is TGTGCCAGCAGCCTAACCGGGACTTCGAATGAGCAGTTCTTC.

The gene calls are TRBV9 and TRBJ2-1; 11 nucleotides agree with TRBD1. V lost 0 bases to trimming and J lost 6 bases; unmatched junction nucleotides: 5. There are 16 residues in the CDR3. CDR1 is SGDLS, CDR2 YYNGEE, per germline. In DNA form, the CDR3 reads TGTGCCAGCAGCGTAGGGGGGGACAGGGGGTCCAATGAGCAGTTCTTC. As protein: CASSVGGDRGSNEQFF.

CDR3 bases: TGTGCCAGCAGTGAACTAGGCTACGAGCAGTACTTC. Protein product: CASSELGYEQYF. The rearrangement links TRBV6-1 to TRBJ2-7, with D uncertain. Trimming pared 2 bases from V and 3 bases from J, leaving 5 bases between. Germline assignment: CDR1 MNHNS and CDR2 SASEGT. This CDR3 region has 12 residues.

On this clonotype: Since a much larger clone is just one base distant, this may be a read error. V usage is TRBV28 and J usage is TRBJ1-5; no reliable D call. Trimming took off 5 bases at V and 0 bases at J, with 26 bases between the two ends. This CDR3 is 20 amino acids long. CDR1 MDHEN and CDR2 SYDVKM come from the germline V gene. The CDR3 coding sequence is TGTGCCAGCAGTCTTGTGGTAGGACGATGGGGTTTGAGTAGCAATCAGCCCCAGCATTTT. Translation gives CASSLVVGRWGLSSNQPQHF.

A word on this clonotype: One base away lies a much larger clone, so this may be a sequencing read error. This chain uses TRBV6-2 or TRBV6-3 with TRBJ2-5, with D possibly TRBD1 on 6 matching bases. The CDR3 loop spans 14 amino acids. CDR1 MNHEY and CDR2 SVGEGT come from the germline V gene. The CDR3 is CACSRVTRGETQYF. CDR3 bases: TGTGCCTGCAGTCGAGTTACCAGGGGAGAGACCCAGTACTTC.

This clonotype occurred many times. This sequence joins TRBV6-1 and TRBJ2-1; D ambiguous. The CDR3 totals 12 residues. CDR1 is MNHNS, CDR2 SASEGT, per germline. V lost 10 bases, J lost 8 bases, and 15 bases lay in between. The CDR3 loop is CATTSVGDEQFF. The CDR3 DNA reads TGTGCCACCACCAGCGTAGGCGATGAGCAGTTCTTC.

This clonotype was observed many times. V gene TRBV20-1 combines with J gene TRBJ1-1, with D tentatively TRBD1 (6 bases). The CDR3 contains 14 residues. Germline V gene sequence: CDR1 DFQATT, CDR2 SNEGSKA (reference sequence). V lost 0 bases and J lost 1, with 9 bases in between. The chain's CDR3 is CSARDPRGNTEAFF. Here the CDR3 DNA reads TGCAGTGCTAGAGACCCCAGGGGGAACACTGAAGCTTTCTTT.

Many counts were recorded for this clonotype. The gene calls are TRBV5-1 and TRBJ2-7; the match to TRBD2 covers 11 bases. The CDR3 sequence is 16 residues long. V shed 0 bases and J 4 bases; nucleotides not matched to a gene: 6. From germline, CDR1 is SGHRS and CDR2 YFSETQ. The CDR3 coding sequence is TGCGCCAGCAGCTTGGAGACTAGCGGGATAGTATACGAGCAGTACTTC. It translates to CASSLETSGIVYEQYF.

The chain employs TRBV28 and TRBJ2-7; 9 bases agree with TRBD1. This CDR3 spans 14 amino acids. Germline CDR1 reads MDHEN; CDR2 reads SYDVKM. V shed 8 bases and J 7 bases; nucleotides not matched to a gene: 12. The CDR3 DNA reads as TGTGCCAGCTCCGGGACAGGGAAACCCCAAGAGCAGTACTTC. Protein: CASSGTGKPQEQYF.

This chain's CDR3 is CSVGIGNQPQHF. The DNA of the CDR3 is TGCAGCGTCGGAATAGGCAATCAGCCCCAGCATTTT. The rearrangement uses TRBV29-1 and TRBJ1-5; D unresolved. Trimming stripped 6 bases from V and 2 bases from J, with 8 bases between. Germline CDR1 SQVTM, CDR2 ANQGSEA. The CDR3 spans 12 residues. The full variable domain, rest sourced from reference TRBV29-1 and TRBJ1-5, is SAVISQKPSRDICQRGTSLTIQCQVDSQVTMMFWYRQQPGQSLTLIATANQGSEATYESGFVIDKFPISRPNLTFSTLTVSNMSPEDSSIYLCSVGIGNQPQHFGDGTRLSIL.

This clonotype was picked up many times. V usage is TRBV7-8 and J usage is TRBJ2-2; 11 nucleotides line up with TRBD1. Germline V gene lookup returns CDR1 SGHVS and CDR2 FQNEAQ. The CDR3 runs 17 residues. The ends lost 5 bases at V and 0 bases at J; junction bases unmatched: 5. CDR3 bases: TGTGCCAGCAGCCCCCGGACAGGGGGCGCGAACACCGGGGAGCTGTTTTTT. Protein: CASSPRTGGANTGELFF.